Below, 20 T cell receptor beta chains from the same sample are listed, as sequenced in a study of T cells after posttransplantation cyclophosphamide (TCRdb year 2016). The library relied on the immunoSEQ multiplex PCR assay. TCRdb carries this immuneACCESS record with in-frame sequences only. Its versions omit some clonotypes, under half of them owing to an unresolved V gene in the studies checked, with the rest unexplained. This sample has 66,000 or so clones in its table, and 93% of those were observed once. The ten largest clones capture about 3% of the sample. The specimen was PBMCs. The receptor source for this set is a woman between 25 and 40 years old in good health and a related stem cell transplant donor.

The V gene is TRBV18, the J gene TRBJ1-2; D not certain. Germline V CDR1 and CDR2: KGHSH, LQKENI. This CDR3 spans 15 amino acids. The V and J ends lost 6 bases and 0 bases respectively, with 14 bases between them. The CDR3 sequence: CASSPGTSTNYGYTF. CDR3 nucleotides: TGTGCCAGCTCTCCCGGAACCTCGACTAACTATGGCTACACCTTC.

The table lists this clone with a count of one. V usage is TRBV11-3 and J usage is TRBJ2-5; a weak D match, TRBD1 (6 bases). The germline CDR1 and CDR2 sequences are SGHNT and YENEEA. V gave up 2 bases and J gave up 1 base, with 11 bases separating them. The CDR3 is 15 residues long. CDR3 residues: CASSLNGQSQETQYF. CDR3 coding DNA: TGTGCCAGCAGCTTAAATGGACAGAGCCAAGAGACCCAGTACTTC.

The gene calls are TRBV27 and TRBJ2-1; 10 bases agree with TRBD2. The junction had 11 bases not matched to a gene; V was cut back by 4 bases and J by 5 bases. The length of the CDR3 is 17 residues. Germline CDR1 MNHEY, CDR2 SMNVEV (reference sequence). The CDR3 reads CASSSLWASGGDNEQFF. The CDR3 DNA reads TGTGCCAGCAGTTCCTTATGGGCCAGCGGGGGGGACAATGAGCAGTTCTTC.

The chain recombines TRBV4-1 with TRBJ2-7; TRBD1 or TRBD2 may be the D gene (5 bases each). The V and J ends lost 2 bases and 6 bases respectively, with 14 bases between them. There are 14 residues in the CDR3. Germline V gene data show CDR1 as MGHRA and CDR2 as YSYEKL. The CDR3 region has the DNA TGCGCCAGCAGCCAACCCGGGACGAGGGGCGAGCAGTACTTC. Protein: CASSQPGTRGEQYF.

This chain uses TRBV19 with TRBJ1-1; perhaps TRBD1 as D (5 bases). V was trimmed by 6 bases and J by 11 bases, leaving 13 bases between them. Per the germline V gene, CDR1 is LNHDA and CDR2 is SQIVND (reference sequence). The CDR3 covers 11 residues. This chain's CDR3 is CASSPDSGAFF. The CDR3 DNA is TGTGCCAGTAGCCCCGACAGTGGGGCTTTCTTT.

The chain couples TRBV10-3 to TRBJ1-2, with 8 bases that match TRBD1. With 2 bases clipped from V and 2 bases from J, the junction kept 7 bases outside the gene matches. Germline values: CDR1 ENHRY, CDR2 SYGVKD. This CDR3 comprises 16 residues. DNA of the CDR3: TGTGCCATCAGTGAGGGGCCGAGGGACAGGAACTATGGCTACACCTTC. As protein: CAISEGPRDRNYGYTF.

This chain connects TRBV5-1 to TRBJ2-3, with 9 bases aligning to TRBD2. CDR1 is SGHRS, CDR2 YFSETQ, per germline. Unmatched junction bases numbered 7, after V lost 0 bases and J lost 5 bases. The CDR3 totals 16 residues. In DNA form, the CDR3 reads TGCGCCAGCAGCTTGGAGATCAGCGGGGGGTTAGATACGCAGTATTTT. Protein product: CASSLEISGGLDTQYF.

V gene TRBV11-2 combines with J gene TRBJ2-7; D remains ambiguous. This CDR3 comprises 15 residues. Trimming left V 1 base short and J 6 bases short, with 16 bases between. Germline assignment: CDR1 SGHAT and CDR2 FQNNGV. The CDR3 DNA reads TGTGCCAGCAGCTTAGTGACCCTGAGTGGTTCCGAGCAGTACTTC. Translating gives CASSLVTLSGSEQYF.

The chain is built from TRBV27 and TRBJ2-1; D possibly corresponds to TRBD1 (6 bases). V was cut by 2 bases and J by 4 bases, with 6 bases left in between. The CDR3 is 13 residues long. Per germline, CDR1 MNHEY and CDR2 SMNVEV (reference sequence). The CDR3 spells CASSLGQYNEQFF. The CDR3 bases are TGTGCCAGCAGTTTAGGACAGTACAATGAGCAGTTCTTC.

This clone was seen only once. The CDR3 bases are TGTGCCAGTAGTATAGTTGGAGGGGGTCTCGTCGAGCAGTACTTC. Translating gives CASSIVGGGLVEQYF. The V call is TRBV19, the J call TRBJ2-7; D may be TRBD1 or TRBD2 (6 bases each). Germline V gene sequence: CDR1 LNHDA, CDR2 SQIVND (reference sequence). The CDR3 length is 15 residues. V was pared by 1 base and J by 6 bases, with 16 bases between.

This clone has only one observation. The chain uses TRBV7-9 and TRBJ1-6; 8 bases map to TRBD1. Germline values: CDR1 SEHNR, CDR2 FQNEAQ (reference sequence). V shed 6 bases, J shed 7 bases, and the junction held 5 bases outside the gene matches. This CDR3 has 14 residues. The DNA for the CDR3 is TGTGCCAGCAGTGGACAGGGAGGCAATTCACCCCTCCACTTT. This sequence encodes CASSGQGGNSPLHF.

V usage is TRBV6-5 and J usage is TRBJ1-1; D may be TRBD1 (5 bases). The CDR3 covers 13 residues. Germline V gene lookup returns CDR1 MNHEY and CDR2 SVGAGI. Trimming cost V 6 bases and J 8 bases, with 16 bases left between them. CDR3: CASRSGGSGEAFF. The CDR3 DNA is TGTGCCAGCAGGTCAGGAGGGTCAGGGGAAGCTTTCTTT.

This sequence joins TRBV19 and TRBJ1-1, with D maybe TRBD1 (6 bases). This CDR3 has 18 amino acids. Trimming cost V 7 bases and J 0 bases, with 24 bases left between them. Per the germline V gene, CDR1 is LNHDA and CDR2 is SQIVND (reference sequence). The CDR3 coding sequence is TGTGCCAGTACCTCCTATAGGGGGGGAAAGGCCGTGAACACTGAAGCTTTCTTT. Residues: CASTSYRGGKAVNTEAFF.

The J gene is TRBJ1-2, the V gene TRBV7-9; D not certain. The CDR3 totals 14 residues. V was clipped by 1 base and J by 4 bases, with 10 bases between them. The V gene's germline CDR1 is SEHNR and CDR2 FQNEAQ (reference sequence). The CDR3 is CASSLGAGSYGYTF. The CDR3 DNA is TGTGCCAGCAGCTTAGGGGCAGGAAGCTATGGCTACACCTTC. Full variable domain (missing parts from reference TRBV7-9 and TRBJ1-2): DTGVSQNPRHKITKRGQNVTFRCDPISEHNRLYWYRQTLGQGPEFLTYFQNEAQLEKSRLLSDRFSAERPKGSFSTLEIQRTEQGDSAMYLCASSLGAGSYGYTFGSGTRLTVV.

This clone was detected a few times. V gene TRBV11-3 combines with J gene TRBJ2-1; 11 nucleotides agree with TRBD2. CDR3 length equals 16 residues. Germline CDR1 SGHNT, CDR2 YENEEA. Trimming removed 4 bases from V and 8 bases from J; junction bases left unmatched: 10. This CDR3 reads CASSSRGSGGADEQFF. The DNA of the CDR3 is TGTGCCAGCAGCTCCAGGGGTAGCGGGGGGGCCGATGAGCAGTTCTTC.

The gene calls are TRBV4-2 and TRBJ1-5; 7 nucleotides line up with TRBD1. J lost 0 bases, V lost 4 bases, and 9 bases had no gene match. Germline V lookup: CDR1 LGHNA, CDR2 YNFKEQ. This CDR3 has 17 residues. CDR3 sequence: CASSRGGWGYSNQPQHF. CDR3 nucleotides: TGTGCCAGCAGCCGAGGGGGCTGGGGTTATAGCAATCAGCCCCAGCATTTT.

The chain recombines TRBV5-1 with TRBJ2-3; D is perhaps TRBD2 (6 bases). Trimming shortened V by 0 bases and J by 2 bases, and 16 bases separated the two germline ends. Germline V gene lookup returns CDR1 SGHRS and CDR2 YFSETQ. This CDR3 has 17 residues. The CDR3 nucleotides are TGCGCCAGCAGCTTGGGGGGAGGCGGGCCCCACACAGATACGCAGTATTTT. Translated, it gives CASSLGGGGPHTDTQYF.

The V gene is TRBV5-6, the J gene TRBJ1-1; TRBD1 might be the D (6 bases). The CDR3 runs to 15 residues. With 1 base removed from V and 5 bases from J, the gap between germline ends came to 15 bases. Germline V lookup: CDR1 SGHDT, CDR2 YYEEEE. CDR3 in amino acids: CASSLNGQGRTEAFF. The CDR3 DNA follows: TGTGCCAGCAGCTTGAATGGGCAGGGGAGGACTGAAGCTTTCTTT.

The gene calls are TRBV19 and TRBJ1-6, with 8 bases fitting TRBD1. Per germline, CDR1 LNHDA and CDR2 SQIVND (reference sequence). With 6 bases clipped from V and 6 bases from J, the junction kept 4 bases outside the gene matches. This CDR3 has 14 residues. The CDR3 nucleotides are TGTGCCAGTAGCTCCGGACAGGGTAATTCACCCCTCCACTTT. Encoded protein: CASSSGQGNSPLHF. The full variable domain, in which reference TRBV19 and TRBJ1-6 provide the parts outside the CDR3, is DGGITQSPKYLFRKEGQNVTLSCEQNLNHDAMYWYRQDPGQGLRLIYYSQIVNDFQKGDIAEGYSVSREKKESFPLTVTSAQKNPTAFYLCASSSGQGNSPLHFGNGTRLTVT.

The chain links TRBV19 to TRBJ1-2, with D hard to call. Deletions cut 4 bases from V and 9 bases from J, with 12 bases between. Germline CDR1 is LNHDA and CDR2 is SQIVND (reference sequence). This CDR3 is 12 amino acids long. CDR3 loop: CASSRAGNSYTF. Here the CDR3 DNA reads TGTGCCAGTAGTAGGGCTGGTAATAGCTACACCTTC.